This T cell receptor beta chain was identified during a study of radiation and T cells in renal cell carcinoma. Broader study findings: From baseline, blood top tumor clonotypes peaked at 2 weeks post-radiation.

Time point meaning: blood 4 weeks post-SBRT, at nephrectomy. Described treatment: 15 Gy SBRT to primary tumor, nephrectomy 4 weeks later. Nephrectomy followed 15 Gy stereotactic body radiation by 4 weeks. After SBRT, blood was collected at 2 and 4 weeks, plus baseline. The patient's renal cell carcinoma had clear cell pathology. CDR3 length equals 12 residues. Trimming left V 2 bases short and J 8 bases short, with 9 bases between. The germline V gene has CDR1 SGHTA and CDR2 FQGTGA. Profiled with immunoSEQ multiplex PCR; TCRdb holds only in-frame clones, not every one. Of about 78,000 clones in the sample, about 88% were seen once. Concerning this clone: Antigen specificity is unknown.

The sequences come from blood, collected from a patient whose treatment included radiotherapy and nephrectomy. This sequence joins TRBV7-3 and TRBJ1-1; D call uncertain. The TCR comes from a woman aged 70-85 years with renal cell carcinoma. CDR3 sequence: CASSLGGAEAFF. In nucleotides, the CDR3 is TGTGCCAGCAGCTTAGGCGGTGCAGAAGCTTTCTTT.